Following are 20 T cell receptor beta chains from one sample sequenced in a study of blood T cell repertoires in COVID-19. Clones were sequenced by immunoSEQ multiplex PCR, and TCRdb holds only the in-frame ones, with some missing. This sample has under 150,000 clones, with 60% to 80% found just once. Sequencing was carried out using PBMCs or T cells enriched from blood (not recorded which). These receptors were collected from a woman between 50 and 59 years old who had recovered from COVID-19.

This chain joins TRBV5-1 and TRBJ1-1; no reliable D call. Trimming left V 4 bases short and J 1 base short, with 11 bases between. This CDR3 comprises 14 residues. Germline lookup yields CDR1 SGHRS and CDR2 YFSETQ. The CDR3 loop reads CASSLTAGNTEAFF. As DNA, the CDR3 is TGCGCCAGCAGCCTCACCGCGGGGAACACTGAAGCTTTCTTT.

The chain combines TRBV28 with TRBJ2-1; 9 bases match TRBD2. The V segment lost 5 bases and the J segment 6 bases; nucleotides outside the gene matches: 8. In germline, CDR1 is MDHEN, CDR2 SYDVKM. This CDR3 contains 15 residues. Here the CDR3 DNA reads TGTGCCAGCAGTCTAACGGGGACTAGCAGCAATGAGCAGTTCTTC. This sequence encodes CASSLTGTSSNEQFF.

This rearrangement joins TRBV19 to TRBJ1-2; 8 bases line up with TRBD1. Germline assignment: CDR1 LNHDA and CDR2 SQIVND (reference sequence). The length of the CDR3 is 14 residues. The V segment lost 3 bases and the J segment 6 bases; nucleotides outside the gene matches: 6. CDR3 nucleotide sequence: TGTGCCAGTAGTATTCTCGGACAGGGTCATGGCTACACCTTC. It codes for CASSILGQGHGYTF.

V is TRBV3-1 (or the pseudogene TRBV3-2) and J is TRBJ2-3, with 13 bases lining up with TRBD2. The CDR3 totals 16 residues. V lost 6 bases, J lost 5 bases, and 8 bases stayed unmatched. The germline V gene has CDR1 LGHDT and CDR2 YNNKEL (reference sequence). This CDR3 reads CASSLLAGGLIDTQYF. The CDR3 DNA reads TGTGCCAGCAGTCTACTAGCGGGAGGGCTTATAGATACGCAGTATTTT.

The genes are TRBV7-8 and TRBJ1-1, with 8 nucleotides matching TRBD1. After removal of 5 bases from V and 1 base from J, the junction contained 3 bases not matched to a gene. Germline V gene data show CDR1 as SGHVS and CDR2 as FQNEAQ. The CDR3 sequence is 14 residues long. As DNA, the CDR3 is TGTGCCAGCAGCCTCGGGACAGGGAACACTGAAGCTTTCTTT. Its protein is CASSLGTGNTEAFF.

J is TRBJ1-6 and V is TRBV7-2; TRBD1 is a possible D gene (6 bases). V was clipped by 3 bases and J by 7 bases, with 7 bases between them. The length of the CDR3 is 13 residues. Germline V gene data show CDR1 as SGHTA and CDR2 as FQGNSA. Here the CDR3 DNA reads TGTGCCAGCAGCTTTACAGGGAATTCACCCCTCCACTTT. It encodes CASSFTGNSPLHF.

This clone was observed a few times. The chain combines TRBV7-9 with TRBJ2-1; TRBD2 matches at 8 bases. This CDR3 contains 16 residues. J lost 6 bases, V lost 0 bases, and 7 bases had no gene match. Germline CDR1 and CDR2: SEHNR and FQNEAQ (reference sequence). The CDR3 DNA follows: TGTGCCAGCAGCTTAGCGGGGGCTAGCGGGCTCAATGAGCAGTTCTTC. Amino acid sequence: CASSLAGASGLNEQFF.

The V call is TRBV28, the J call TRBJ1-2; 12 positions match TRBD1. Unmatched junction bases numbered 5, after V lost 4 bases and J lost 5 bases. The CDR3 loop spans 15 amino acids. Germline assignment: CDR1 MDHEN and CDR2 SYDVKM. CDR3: CASSSTGQGAYGYTF. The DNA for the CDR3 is TGTGCCAGCAGTTCTACGGGACAGGGGGCTTATGGCTACACCTTC.

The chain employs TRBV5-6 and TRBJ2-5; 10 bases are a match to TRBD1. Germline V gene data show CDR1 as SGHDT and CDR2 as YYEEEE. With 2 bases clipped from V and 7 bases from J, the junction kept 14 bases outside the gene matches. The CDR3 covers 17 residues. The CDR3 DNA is TGTGCCAGCAGCTTACCGACAGGGGGCGCCTCGGCAGGGACCCAGTACTTC. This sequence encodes CASSLPTGGASAGTQYF.

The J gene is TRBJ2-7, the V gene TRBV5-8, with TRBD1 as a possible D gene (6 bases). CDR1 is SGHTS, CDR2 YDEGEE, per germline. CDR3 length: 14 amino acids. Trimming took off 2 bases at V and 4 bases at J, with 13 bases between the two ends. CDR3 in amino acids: CASSFRGGQYEQYF. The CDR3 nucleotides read TGTGCCAGCAGCTTTCGAGGGGGTCAATACGAGCAGTACTTC.

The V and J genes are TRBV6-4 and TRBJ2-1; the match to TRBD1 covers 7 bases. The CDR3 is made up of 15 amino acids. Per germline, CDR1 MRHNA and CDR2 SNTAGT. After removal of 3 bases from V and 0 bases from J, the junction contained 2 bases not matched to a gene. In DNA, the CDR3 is TGTGCCAGCAGTGAGGGGGACAGCTCCTACAATGAGCAGTTCTTC. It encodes CASSEGDSSYNEQFF.

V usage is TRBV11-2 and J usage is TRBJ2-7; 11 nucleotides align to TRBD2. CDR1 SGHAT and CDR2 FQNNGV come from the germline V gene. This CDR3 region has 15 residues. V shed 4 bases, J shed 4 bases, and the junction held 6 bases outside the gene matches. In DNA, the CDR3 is TGTGCCAGCAGCTCACTCAGGACTAGCGGGTACGAGCAGTACTTC. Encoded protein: CASSSLRTSGYEQYF.

The CDR3 loop is CASSARDRYNEQFF. CDR3 nucleotide sequence: TGTGCCAGCAGCGCCCGGGACAGGTACAATGAGCAGTTCTTC. The gene calls are TRBV5-6 and TRBJ2-1; 8 bases line up with TRBD1. Germline-derived CDR1 and CDR2 are SGHDT and YYEEEE. The trim removed 4 bases at V and 4 bases at J, leaving 4 bases unmatched. This CDR3 is 14 amino acids long.

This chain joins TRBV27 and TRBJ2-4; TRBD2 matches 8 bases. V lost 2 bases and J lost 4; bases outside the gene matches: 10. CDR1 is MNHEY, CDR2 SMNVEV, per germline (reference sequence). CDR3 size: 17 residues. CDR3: CASSLMASGRIKNIQYF. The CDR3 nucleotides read TGTGCCAGCAGTTTAATGGCTAGCGGGCGGATAAAAAACATTCAGTACTTC.

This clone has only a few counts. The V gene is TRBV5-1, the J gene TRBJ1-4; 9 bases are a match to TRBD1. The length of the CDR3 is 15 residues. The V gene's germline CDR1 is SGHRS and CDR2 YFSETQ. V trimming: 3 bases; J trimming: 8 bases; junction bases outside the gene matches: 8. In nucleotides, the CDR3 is TGCGCCAGCAGCTCTCGACAGGGGGGGACCGAAAAACTGTTTTTT. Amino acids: CASSSRQGGTEKLFF.

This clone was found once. CDR3 sequence: CAISDPGGRATYNEQFF. The CDR3 region has the DNA TGTGCCATCAGTGACCCGGGGGGGAGGGCAACTTACAATGAGCAGTTCTTC. This chain uses TRBV10-3 with TRBJ2-1; 8 bases map to TRBD2. The germline V gene encodes CDR1 ENHRY and CDR2 SYGVKD. This CDR3 comprises 17 residues. Trimming took 3 bases from V and 4 from J; bases not matched to a gene: 11.

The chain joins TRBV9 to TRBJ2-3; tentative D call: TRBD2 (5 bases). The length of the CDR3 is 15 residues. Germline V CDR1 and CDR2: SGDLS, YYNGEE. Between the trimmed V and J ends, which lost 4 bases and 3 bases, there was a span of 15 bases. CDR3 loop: CASSLRDGETDTQYF. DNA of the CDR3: TGTGCCAGCAGCTTGAGGGATGGAGAAACAGATACGCAGTATTTT.

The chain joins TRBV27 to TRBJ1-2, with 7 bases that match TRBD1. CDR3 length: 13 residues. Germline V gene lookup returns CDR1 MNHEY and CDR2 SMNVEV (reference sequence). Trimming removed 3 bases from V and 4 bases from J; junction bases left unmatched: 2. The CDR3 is CASSFGDSYGYTF. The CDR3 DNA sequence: TGTGCCAGCAGTTTTGGGGACAGCTATGGCTACACCTTC.

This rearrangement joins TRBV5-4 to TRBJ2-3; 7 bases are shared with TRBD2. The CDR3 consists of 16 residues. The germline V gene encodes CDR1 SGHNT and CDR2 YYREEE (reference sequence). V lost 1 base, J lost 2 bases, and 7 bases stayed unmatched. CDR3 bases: TGTGCCAGCAGCTTGATTGGTGCGGGGGTCACAGATACGCAGTATTTT. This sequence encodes CASSLIGAGVTDTQYF.

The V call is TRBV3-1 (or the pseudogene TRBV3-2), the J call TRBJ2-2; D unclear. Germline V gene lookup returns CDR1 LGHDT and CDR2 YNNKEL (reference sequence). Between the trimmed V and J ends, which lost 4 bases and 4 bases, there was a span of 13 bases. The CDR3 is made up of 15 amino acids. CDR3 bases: TGTGCCAGCAGCCCTAGACTCAGTGTCACCGGGGAGCTGTTTTTT. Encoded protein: CASSPRLSVTGELFF.